Detailed here is one T cell receptor beta chain. The data are from a study of T cell repertoires in ileal Crohn's disease. Data came from immunoSEQ multiplex PCR; TCRdb stores just in-frame clones and leaves some out. Of 6,000 to 8,000 clones listed, roughly 80% are singletons. With 0 bases removed from V and 3 bases from J, the gap between germline ends came to 11 bases. This CDR3 contains 16 residues. Per germline, CDR1 LGHNA and CDR2 YSLEER. The specimen was ileal tissue. The receptor was isolated from an adult with Crohn's disease. The gene calls are TRBV4-3 and TRBJ2-2; D call uncertain. The CDR3 spells CASSQDLSAYTGELFF. The CDR3 DNA reads as TGCGCCAGCAGCCAAGATTTGTCTGCGTACACCGGGGAGCTGTTTTTT.